This T cell receptor (beta chain) is drawn from a study of cytomegalovirus exposure and HLA in healthy donors. Study context: Unique TCR beta sequences numbering 120 million or so came from some 200 million T cells in an earlier analysis.

Note on this clone: The antigen remains undetermined.

This CDR3 has 14 amino acids. V dropped 3 bases and J dropped 10 bases, with 16 bases sitting between them. Looked up from germline, CDR1 is SGDLS and CDR2 is YYNGEE. The study ran its PCR with 60 Vbeta and 13 Jbeta primers. This table comes from immunoSEQ multiplex PCR, and its TCRdb copy is limited to in-frame clones, with some not included. The profile shows 99,000 or so clones, over 65% of them singletons. Whole-study findings and limits: A likely sequencing artifact accounted for one observed cluster of highly shared sequence variants. The productive fraction for most TCR beta V segments was about 87% or about 30% in an earlier analysis.

This TCR was recovered from a middle-aged man in good health and CMV-seropositive. The V and J genes are TRBV9 and TRBJ1-4; D might be TRBD1 (5 bases). Sequenced input: PBMCs. CDR3 sequence: CASSGRGGESKLFF. In DNA form, the CDR3 reads TGTGCCAGCAGCGGAAGGGGAGGGGAGTCAAAACTGTTTTTT.